The rows below give T cell receptor beta chains drawn from one sample of a study of T cells after yellow fever vaccination. MiXCR was run by TCRdb on the 5' RACE reads, yielding one entry per CDR3 protein. The sample has some 30,000 distinct CDR3 sequences; around 4.8% are singletons. The source material was CD8+ T cells sorted from PBMCs, sampled 5 days after the yellow fever booster vaccination. All receptors derive from a man between 25 and 39 years old who received the YFV17D yellow fever vaccine. Both conserved end residues are part of each CDR3. Fields, in order: D gene, clone size, J gene, V gene, CDR3 length, CDR3 protein, CDR3 DNA. The D gene is left open where the match is weak. Expanded clones get a size class; other rows say once, few or many, or leave the size out.

NA,many,TRBJ1-1,TRBV12-3/TRBV12-4,11,CASSPSMQAFF,TGTGCCAGCAGCCCCTCTATGCAAGCTTTCTTT
TRBD2,many,TRBJ2-3,TRBV6-4,14,CASSLAGGTDTQYF,TGTGCCAGCAGTCTAGCGGGAGGAACAGATACGCAGTATTTT
TRBD1,many,TRBJ2-3,TRBV13,14,CASSYGQVPDTQYF,TGTGCCAGCAGCTATGGACAGGTACCAGATACGCAGTATTTT
TRBD2,many,TRBJ2-1,TRBV7-3,15,CASSLLAGGSNEQFF,TGTGCCAGCAGCTTACTAGCGGGAGGGAGTAATGAGCAGTTCTTC
TRBD1,many,TRBJ2-7,TRBV7-2,14,CASTSGGNSYEQYF,TGTGCCAGCACCTCAGGGGGTAACTCCTACGAGCAGTACTTC
NA,many,TRBJ2-7,TRBV20-1,14,CSARDPGASYEQYF,TGCAGTGCTAGAGATCCCGGGGCCTCCTACGAGCAGTACTTC
TRBD2,many,TRBJ2-7,TRBV9,18,CASSPGTSGRERAYEQYF,TGTGCCAGCAGCCCCGGGACTAGCGGGAGAGAACGGGCCTACGAGCAGTACTTC
NA,many,TRBJ2-1,TRBV4-1,12,CASSRSRGEQFF,TGCGCCAGCAGCAGATCGCGGGGTGAGCAGTTCTTC
NA,NA,TRBJ1-2,TRBV3-1,16,CASSQDFVPRNYGYTF,TGTGCCAGCAGCCAAGATTTCGTTCCGCGGAACTATGGCTACACCTTC
NA,many,TRBJ2-7,TRBV5-1,15,CASSLVAGASYEQYF,TGCGCCAGCAGCTTGGTGGCAGGGGCATCGTACGAGCAGTACTTC
NA,many,TRBJ2-1,TRBV2,11,CANTGGPEQFF,TGTGCGAACACGGGGGGCCCCGAGCAGTTCTTC
TRBD1,many,TRBJ2-7,TRBV3-1,16,CASSQERWQGAYEQYF,TGTGCCAGCAGCCAAGAAAGGTGGCAGGGGGCCTACGAGCAGTACTTC
TRBD2,many,TRBJ2-1,TRBV20-1,15,CSARDHQRGDNEQFF,TGCAGTGCTAGAGATCACCAGCGGGGGGACAATGAGCAGTTCTTC
NA,many,TRBJ2-1,TRBV12-3/TRBV12-4,15,CASSIPWDPYNEQFF,TGTGCCAGCAGTATCCCCTGGGACCCCTACAATGAGCAGTTCTTC
NA,NA,TRBJ1-2,TRBV29-1,15,CSVPNHEGIYYGYTF,TGCAGCGTTCCGAACCATGAGGGGATTTACTATGGCTACACCTTC
NA,many,TRBJ1-5,TRBV19,14,CASSQGYSNQPQHF,TGTGCCAGTAGTCAGGGATATAGCAATCAGCCCCAGCATTTT
NA,many,TRBJ2-5,TRBV5-6,15,CASSLFRSGMETQYF,TGTGCCAGCAGCTTGTTTAGGTCAGGGATGGAGACCCAGTACTTC
TRBD1,many,TRBJ1-4,TRBV6-5,19,CASSSRSGGGSATNEKLFF,TGTGCCAGCAGTTCCCGGTCAGGGGGCGGTTCGGCAACTAATGAAAAACTGTTTTTT
NA,many,TRBJ1-6,TRBV30,13,CAWTAVDNSPLHF,TGTGCCTGGACCGCGGTTGATAATTCACCCCTCCACTTT
NA,many,TRBJ2-3,TRBV7-9,16,CASSAMAGLPEDTQYF,TGTGCCAGCAGCGCTATGGCCGGCCTCCCGGAAGATACGCAGTATTTT
TRBD2,NA,TRBJ2-7,TRBV11-2,16,CASSDATSGEPYEQYF,TGTGCCAGCAGCGACGCCACTAGCGGGGAACCCTACGAGCAGTACTTC
TRBD1,medium-sized,TRBJ2-3,TRBV10-3,18,CAIGGGQDIVGSTDTQYF,TGTGCCATCGGAGGGGGACAGGATATCGTGGGGAGCACAGATACGCAGTATTTT
TRBD1,many,TRBJ2-5,TRBV28,13,CASTEQGTETQYF,TGTGCCAGCACAGAACAGGGGACGGAGACCCAGTACTTC
TRBD1,many,TRBJ2-1,TRBV7-8,15,CASEVQGGPTNEQFF,TGTGCCAGCGAAGTACAGGGGGGTCCAACCAATGAGCAGTTCTTC
TRBD2,many,TRBJ2-1,TRBV5-8,16,CASSYGLAGGGNEQFF,TGTGCCAGCAGCTACGGACTAGCGGGAGGAGGTAATGAGCAGTTCTTC
NA,many,TRBJ1-5,TRBV5-1,15,CASSLAGDSNQPQHF,TGCGCCAGCAGCTTGGCAGGGGATAGCAATCAGCCCCAGCATTTT
TRBD1,many,TRBJ2-2,TRBV7-9,17,CASSLGGRGRDTGELFF,TGTGCCAGCAGCTTAGGCGGCAGGGGGCGGGACACCGGGGAGCTGTTTTTT
NA,NA,TRBJ2-5,TRBV7-6,13,CASSPGWGETQYF,TGTGCCAGCAGCCCCGGGTGGGGGGAGACCCAGTACTTC
NA,many,TRBJ2-5,TRBV28,14,CASSFLRHGGPQYF,TGTGCCAGCAGTTTCTTGCGCCACGGGGGGCCCCAGTACTTC
NA,many,TRBJ2-1,TRBV7-9,13,CASTRGAGNEQFF,TGTGCCAGCACCCGAGGGGCGGGAAATGAGCAGTTCTTC
TRBD1,many,TRBJ2-2,TRBV20-1,16,CSADSGGSGRTGELFF,TGCAGTGCCGACTCAGGGGGATCGGGAAGGACCGGGGAGCTGTTTTTT
NA,NA,TRBJ2-1,TRBV11-2,12,CASSGSSNEQFF,TGTGCCAGCAGCGGGAGCTCCAATGAGCAGTTCTTC
TRBD1,many,TRBJ2-1,TRBV5-1,14,CASSAGTGMDEQFF,TGCGCCAGCAGCGCCGGGACAGGGATGGATGAGCAGTTCTTC
TRBD2,many,TRBJ2-7,TRBV2,15,CASSGPGLANYEQYF,TGTGCCAGCAGTGGTCCGGGACTAGCAAACTACGAGCAGTACTTC
NA,many,TRBJ2-3,TRBV6-5,15,CASSYSMSGTDTQYF,TGTGCCAGCAGTTACTCGATGTCGGGGACAGATACGCAGTATTTT
TRBD2,NA,TRBJ2-5,TRBV15,15,CATSSRAGVRETQYF,TGTGCCACCAGCAGTCGAGCGGGAGTTCGAGAGACCCAGTACTTC
TRBD1,NA,TRBJ2-7,TRBV5-4,13,CARSPGQGYEQYF,TGTGCCAGGAGCCCGGGACAGGGGTACGAGCAGTACTTC
NA,many,TRBJ2-1,TRBV20-1,12,CSARDFGNEQFF,TGCAGTGCTAGAGATTTTGGTAATGAGCAGTTCTTC
TRBD1,many,TRBJ2-7,TRBV2,15,CASSVLGTGAYEQYF,TGTGCCAGCAGTGTACTCGGGACAGGGGCCTACGAGCAGTACTTC
TRBD2,many,TRBJ2-5,TRBV3-1,15,CASSHAAGGQETQYF,TGTGCCAGCAGCCATGCAGCGGGAGGGCAAGAGACCCAGTACTTC
TRBD1,many,TRBJ2-7,TRBV19,16,CASSSSGTGYSYEQYF,TGTGCCAGTAGTAGCTCAGGGACAGGGTACTCCTACGAGCAGTACTTC
NA,many,TRBJ2-7,TRBV27,15,CASNWGYLRSYEQYF,TGTGCCAGCAATTGGGGGTACCTTCGCTCCTACGAGCAGTACTTC
NA,many,TRBJ1-2,TRBV5-5,14,CASSSDRRVNGYTF,TGTGCCAGCAGCTCTGACAGGCGGGTGAATGGCTACACCTTC
TRBD2,many,TRBJ2-7,TRBV12-3/TRBV12-4,14,CASSLEGGPGEQYF,TGTGCCAGCAGTTTAGAGGGAGGGCCGGGAGAGCAGTACTTC
TRBD1,NA,TRBJ1-5,TRBV7-9,15,CASSLDGTGVQPQHF,TGTGCCAGCAGCTTAGACGGGACAGGGGTACAGCCCCAGCATTTT
NA,many,TRBJ2-7,TRBV28,13,CASSLKGWHEQYF,TGTGCCAGCAGTTTGAAGGGTTGGCACGAGCAGTACTTC
NA,many,TRBJ1-2,TRBV7-2,13,CASSLGAGAGYTF,TGTGCCAGCAGCTTAGGGGCAGGGGCTGGCTACACCTTC
NA,many,TRBJ1-3,TRBV20-1,14,CSAVWGSSGNTIYF,TGCAGTGCGGTCTGGGGGAGCTCTGGAAACACCATATATTTT
NA,many,TRBJ1-2,TRBV5-6,13,CASSQDRNYGYTF,TGTGCCAGCAGCCAGGACAGAAACTATGGCTACACCTTC
NA,many,TRBJ1-6,TRBV19,14,CASSIVQAESPLHF,TGTGCCAGTAGTATAGTCCAGGCGGAATCACCCCTCCACTTT
NA,many,TRBJ2-7,TRBV7-9,12,CASSLFAYEQYF,TGTGCCAGCAGCTTGTTCGCCTACGAGCAGTACTTC
TRBD2,many,TRBJ2-5,TRBV18,15,CASSPISGSLETQYF,TGTGCCAGCTCACCAATAAGCGGGAGTCTAGAGACCCAGTACTTC
TRBD2,many,TRBJ2-1,TRBV6-2/TRBV6-3,14,CASSYSAGANEQFF,TGTGCCAGCAGTTACTCAGCGGGAGCCAATGAGCAGTTCTTC
NA,many,TRBJ2-1,TRBV10-3,12,CAIILAEDEQFF,TGTGCCATCATCTTAGCGGAGGATGAGCAGTTCTTC
TRBD2,many,TRBJ2-1,TRBV10-3,18,CAISDLTSGIGSYNEQFF,TGTGCCATCAGTGACCTAACTAGCGGGATAGGCTCCTACAATGAGCAGTTCTTC
NA,many,TRBJ2-5,TRBV30,13,CAPGGSRWETQYF,TGTGCCCCCGGGGGTTCCCGGTGGGAGACCCAGTACTTC
TRBD1,NA,TRBJ2-7,TRBV5-6,12,CASSWTGSEQYF,TGTGCCAGCAGTTGGACAGGGAGCGAGCAGTACTTC